These 26 T cell receptor beta chains originate from one sample sequenced in a study of T cell repertoires in cytomegalovirus infection. TCRdb re-called the reads through MiXCR, storing one row per CDR3 protein. The sample lists approximately 89,000 distinct CDR3 sequences, more than 20% occurring once. These receptors lack a known antigen. The sequenced sample was CD8+ T cells from cultured PBMCs, obtained from culture after CMV antigen stimulation. These receptors all come from a human donor in good health (CMV status not recorded). Some clones in this sample may be carry-over from other donors' samples.

This clonotype was recorded at least ten times. The gene calls are TRBV6-1 and TRBJ1-1, with TRBD1 matching over 7 bases. Germline values: CDR1 MNHNS, CDR2 SASEGT. The ends lost 0 bases at V and 6 bases at J; junction bases unmatched: 10. This CDR3 spans 16 amino acids. CDR3 bases: TGTGCCAGCAGTGAAGCGACAGGCAGGGGGTCGGCTGAAGCTTTCTTT. The encoded protein is CASSEATGRGSAEAFF.

There are a few counts of this clonotype. J is TRBJ2-1 and V is TRBV24-1; TRBD2 matches at 8 bases. V lost 2 bases to trimming and J lost 6 bases; unmatched junction nucleotides: 8. The CDR3 totals 16 residues. Germline CDR1 and CDR2: KGHDR and SFDVKD. CDR3 bases: TGTGCCACCAGTGATTCCCCAAGCGGGAGTCTCAATGAGCAGTTCTTC. As protein: CATSDSPSGSLNEQFF.

Ten or more counts support this clonotype. V and J are TRBV12-3 or TRBV12-4 and TRBJ1-4; 9 bases line up with TRBD1. The V and J ends lost 5 bases and 1 base, in that order; junction bases with no gene match: 14. CDR3 size: 19 residues. The CDR3 loop reads CASSPKGTGKGVTNEKLFF. CDR3 nucleotide sequence: TGTGCCAGCAGTCCAAAGGGGACAGGGAAAGGAGTAACTAATGAAAAACTGTTTTTT.

The CDR3 coding sequence is TGCGCCAGCAGCTATGAGTGGGGATATGGCTACACCTTC. It codes for CASSYEWGYGYTF. The chain recombines TRBV5-1 with TRBJ1-2; D not certain. V shed 3 bases and J shed 5 bases, with 11 bases lying between them. The CDR3 has 13 amino acids. In germline, CDR1 is SGHRS, CDR2 YFSETQ. The entire variable domain, with the rest obtained from reference TRBV5-1 and TRBJ1-2, is as follows: KAGVTQTPRYLIKTRGQQVTLSCSPISGHRSVSWYQQTPGQGLQFLFEYFSETQRNKGNFPGRFSGRQFSNSRSEMNVSTLELGDSALYLCASSYEWGYGYTFGSGTRLTVV.

J is TRBJ1-5 and V is TRBV27; tentatively, D is TRBD1 (5 bases). V shed 0 bases and J shed 0 bases, with 12 bases lying between them. CDR1 and CDR2 from the germline V gene are MNHEY and SMNVEV (reference sequence). This CDR3 region has 17 residues. CDR3 DNA sequence: TGTGCCAGCAGTTTATCGCGGGGGGGGGATAGCAATCAGCCCCAGCATTTT. Amino acids: CASSLSRGGDSNQPQHF.

The table lists this clonotype with many counts. For the CDR3, the DNA is TGTGCCAGCAGTTTAGGGGGTAGCAATCAGCCCCAGCATTTT. It translates to CASSLGGSNQPQHF. The rearrangement uses TRBV27 and TRBJ1-5, with TRBD1 as a possible D gene (5 bases). Trimming took 2 bases from V and 0 from J, leaving 5 bases between them. Germline V gives CDR1 MNHEY, CDR2 SMNVEV (reference sequence). CDR3 length: 14 residues.

The V gene is TRBV5-8, the J gene TRBJ1-1, with D maybe TRBD1 (6 bases). The germline CDR1 and CDR2 sequences are SGHTS and YDEGEE. Trimming took off 2 bases at V and 4 bases at J, with 12 bases between the two ends. The CDR3 has 14 residues. The chain's CDR3 is CASSFGGGATEAFF. CDR3 DNA: TGTGCCAGCAGCTTTGGAGGGGGAGCCACTGAAGCTTTCTTT.

Many counts were recorded for this clonotype. The chain links TRBV7-6 to TRBJ2-5, with unresolved D. CDR1 SGHVS and CDR2 FNYEAQ come from the germline V gene. The CDR3 is 13 amino acids. Deletions cut 3 bases from V and 7 bases from J, with 12 bases between. CDR3 amino acids: CASSFQAGLTQYF. In DNA, the CDR3 is TGTGCCAGCAGCTTTCAGGCTGGATTGACCCAGTACTTC. The full variable domain, its missing parts supplied by reference TRBV7-6 and TRBJ2-5, is GAGVSQSPRYKVTKRGQDVALRCDPISGHVSLYWYRQALGQGPEFLTYFNYEAQQDKSGLPNDRFSAERPEGSISTLTIQRTEQRDSAMYRCASSFQAGLTQYFGPGTRLLVL.

This sequence joins TRBV14 and TRBJ1-6; 7 nucleotides agree with TRBD1. J lost 5 bases, V lost 4 bases, and 5 bases had no gene match. The CDR3 totals 15 residues. Per germline, CDR1 SGHDN and CDR2 FVKESK. As DNA, the CDR3 is TGTGCCAGCAGCCGTCGGACAGGCAATAATTCACCCCTCCACTTT. Translating it yields CASSRRTGNNSPLHF. Combining the CDR3 with reference TRBV14 and TRBJ1-6 gives the whole variable domain EAGVTQFPSHSVIEKGQTVTLRCDPISGHDNLYWYRRVMGKEIKFLLHFVKESKQDESGMPNNRFLAERTGGTYSTLKVQPAELEDSGVYFCASSRRTGNNSPLHFGNGTRLTVT.

CDR3 sequence reads: CASSAGTGAYFITYEQYF. In nucleotides, the CDR3 is TGTGCCAGCAGTGCCGGGACAGGGGCCTACTTTATAACCTACGAGCAGTACTTC. The genes are TRBV2 and TRBJ2-7; 10 bases agree with TRBD1. The CDR3 is 18 amino acids. The V and J ends lost 4 bases and 2 bases, in that order; junction bases with no gene match: 14. From germline, CDR1 is SNHLY and CDR2 FYNNEI.

There are many counts of this clonotype. The rearrangement links TRBV7-2 to TRBJ2-1; TRBD2 matches 15 bases. The CDR3 covers 18 residues. Germline V gene data show CDR1 as SGHTA and CDR2 as FQGNSA. The J segment lost 2 bases and the V segment lost 5 bases, leaving 7 bases of the junction unmatched. CDR3 sequence (DNA): TGTGCCAGCAGCCAGGGGACTAGCGGGAGGAGAGCCTACAATGAGCAGTTCTTC. Translation: CASSQGTSGRRAYNEQFF.

The sample holds a few counts of this clonotype. The chain combines TRBV5-4 with TRBJ2-3; a possible D gene is TRBD2 (6 bases). Deletions cut 0 bases from V and 2 bases from J, with 16 bases between. The CDR3 length is 17 residues. Looked up from germline, CDR1 is SGHNT and CDR2 is YYREEE (reference sequence). CDR3 loop: CASSLAFERAPTDTQYF. The DNA of the CDR3 is TGTGCCAGCAGCTTGGCCTTTGAGCGGGCCCCCACAGATACGCAGTATTTT.

The rearrangement uses TRBV20-1 and TRBJ1-1, with 10 bases identical to TRBD1. CDR1 and CDR2 (germline): DFQATT, SNEGSKA (reference sequence). J was trimmed by 4 bases and V by 5 bases; bases with no gene match: 7. CDR3 length equals 14 residues. CDR3 coding DNA: TGCAGTGCTCCCAAACGGGACAGGGGCACTGAAGCTTTCTTT. Its translation is CSAPKRDRGTEAFF.

This clonotype was seen only a few times. The rearrangement links TRBV28 to TRBJ2-1, with D unresolved. V lost 6 bases, J lost 5 bases, and 20 bases lay in between. The CDR3 extends over 16 amino acids. Germline V CDR1 and CDR2: MDHEN, SYDVKM. The chain's CDR3 is CASSRDGETENNEQFF. The CDR3 bases are TGTGCCAGCAGCCGCGACGGAGAGACTGAAAACAATGAGCAGTTCTTC.

The chain joins TRBV11-3 to TRBJ2-1; perhaps TRBD1 as D (6 bases). V was clipped by 5 bases and J by 9 bases, with 23 bases between them. The germline gives CDR1 SGHNT, CDR2 YENEEA. This CDR3 has 16 residues. The CDR3 coding sequence is TGTGCCAGCAGCCCCCTGGACAGAGATAGGGTTAGTGAGCAGTTCTTC. Protein: CASSPLDRDRVSEQFF.

The chain recombines TRBV28 with TRBJ1-6; 7 bases map to TRBD1. The junction had 13 bases not matched to a gene; V was cut back by 2 bases and J by 3 bases. There are 19 residues in the CDR3. Germline CDR1 and CDR2: MDHEN and SYDVKM. CDR3 sequence (DNA): TGTGCCAGCAGTTTACGACAGGGTGCCAAATCACTCTATAATTCACCCCTCCACTTT. Amino acid sequence: CASSLRQGAKSLYNSPLHF.

The table lists this clonotype with many counts. V is TRBV12-3 or TRBV12-4 and J is TRBJ1-2; 7 nucleotides line up with TRBD1. There are 13 residues in the CDR3. V gave up 6 bases and J gave up 7 bases; unmatched junction bases: 8. For the CDR3, the DNA is TGTGCCAGCAGACAGGGGAGGGGCGGTGGCTACACCTTC. This gives the protein CASRQGRGGGYTF.

In its sample, this clonotype was seen many times. The chain couples TRBV10-2 to TRBJ2-5; the match to TRBD2 covers 7 bases. Looked up from germline, CDR1 is WSHSY and CDR2 is SAAADI. CDR3 length equals 14 residues. V shed 4 bases and J 5 bases; nucleotides not matched to a gene: 7. The CDR3 loop is CASSVSGEGETQYF. The CDR3 nucleotides read TGCGCCAGCAGTGTGAGCGGGGAGGGGGAGACCCAGTACTTC.

The chain is built from TRBV7-9 and TRBJ1-1; a weak D match, TRBD1 (6 bases). CDR3 length equals 14 residues. Trimming shortened V by 6 bases and J by 4 bases, and 15 bases separated the two germline ends. CDR1 SEHNR and CDR2 FQNEAQ come from the germline V gene (reference sequence). As DNA, the CDR3 is TGTGCCAGCAGGGGGGGGCGCCGGCCCACTGAAGCTTTCTTT. Translated: CASRGGRRPTEAFF.

This clonotype was picked up many times. The rearrangement links TRBV7-6 to TRBJ2-7; no clear D. The V gene lost 1 base and the J gene lost 4 bases, with 11 bases spanning the gap. The germline V gene has CDR1 SGHVS and CDR2 FNYEAQ. This CDR3 contains 14 residues. CDR3 DNA: TGTGCCAGCAGCTTAGAAGGTCAGCAGTACGAGCAGTACTTC. Its protein product is CASSLEGQQYEQYF.

V gene TRBV20-1 combines with J gene TRBJ2-2, with 7 bases identical to TRBD1. CDR1 and CDR2 (germline): DFQATT, SNEGSKA (reference sequence). With V trimmed by 4 bases and J by 0 bases, 8 bases remained unmatched. The CDR3 sequence is 16 residues long. The CDR3 sequence is CSATPLQGANTGELFF. The CDR3 DNA reads as TGCAGTGCTACCCCCCTCCAGGGGGCGAACACCGGGGAGCTGTTTTTT.

This clonotype was found a few times. V usage is TRBV2 and J usage is TRBJ2-3; 16 nucleotides line up with TRBD2. With V trimmed by 4 bases and J by 9 bases, 19 bases remained unmatched. This CDR3 has 20 amino acids. CDR1 SNHLY and CDR2 FYNNEI come from the germline V gene. CDR3 sequence reads: CASSAIVSGLAGGRWRTQYF. In nucleotides, the CDR3 is TGTGCCAGCAGTGCCATCGTTTCGGGACTAGCGGGAGGGAGGTGGAGGACGCAGTATTTT. Variable domain in full (rest from reference TRBV2 and TRBJ2-3): EPEVTQTPSHQVTQMGQEVILRCVPISNHLYFYWYRQILGQKVEFLVSFYNNEISEKSEIFDDQFSVERPDGSNFTLKIRSTKLEDSAMYFCASSAIVSGLAGGRWRTQYFGPGTRLTVL.

This clonotype was seen more than once but under ten times. The chain uses TRBV12-5 and TRBJ1-1; D not certain. V dropped 6 bases and J dropped 6 bases, with 20 bases sitting between them. This CDR3 contains 15 residues. Germline loops: CDR1 LGHNT, CDR2 FRNRAP. The CDR3 loop is CASGPNSGVRAEAFF. As DNA, the CDR3 is TGTGCTAGTGGACCGAATAGCGGTGTAAGGGCTGAAGCTTTCTTT.

This chain connects TRBV6-5 to TRBJ1-2; the D gene is possibly TRBD1 (6 bases). Deletions cut 4 bases from V and 2 bases from J, with 11 bases between. The CDR3 sequence is 14 residues long. The V gene's germline CDR1 is MNHEY and CDR2 SVGAGI. The CDR3 sequence is CASSSDSPNYGYTF. The CDR3 bases are TGTGCCAGCAGTTCGGACAGTCCCAACTATGGCTACACCTTC.

The chain recombines TRBV4-2 with TRBJ2-5, with D possibly matching TRBD2 (5 bases). The V and J ends lost 0 bases and 4 bases respectively, with 12 bases between them. The CDR3 is made up of 15 amino acids. CDR1 and CDR2 (germline): LGHNA, YNFKEQ. The CDR3 is CASSQEAVSLETQYF. The CDR3 nucleotides are TGTGCCAGCAGCCAAGAAGCGGTCTCCTTAGAGACCCAGTACTTC.

In this sample, this clonotype turned up many times. The chain recombines TRBV12-3 or TRBV12-4 with TRBJ1-4, with D tentatively TRBD1 (6 bases). The CDR3 runs 14 residues. V shed 2 bases and J shed 8 bases, with 12 bases lying between them. The CDR3 region is CASSLSGAGEKLFF. In DNA form, the CDR3 reads TGTGCCAGCAGTTTATCAGGGGCCGGGGAAAAACTGTTTTTT.